This T cell receptor beta chain was retrieved from a study of cytomegalovirus exposure and HLA in healthy donors. The overall study: The roughly 110 validation repertoires were reported in a later analysis to have been generated on the same platform as the roughly 670 first-cohort repertoires. Overall study results and limits: CMV antigen specificity of a few CMV-associated chains was confirmed in vitro. Usually a TCR sequence was rare, but some public TCRs were found in many donors.

Details on this clone: Its antigen remains unknown.

From the roughly 110-subject validation cohort, which was separate from the roughly 700-subject first cohort, the donors were drawn. Generated by immunoSEQ multiplex PCR, the TCRdb table keeps only in-frame clones and is missing some. The table shows some 170,000 clones, with approximately 87% occurring only once. Germline V gene lookup returns CDR1 KGHSH and CDR2 LQKENI. V was clipped by 4 bases and J by 3 bases, with 13 bases between them. This CDR3 is built from 14 residues. The sample consisted of PBMCs. This chain uses TRBV18 with TRBJ2-7, with D unclear. This TCR was sampled from a woman in her thirties in good health and CMV-seronegative. The CDR3 region has the DNA TGTGCCAGCTCACTTTCAGACAAGCTCTACGAGCAGTACTTC. Its translation is CASSLSDKLYEQYF.